The 26 T cell receptor beta chains reported below all come from one sample, sequenced in a study of T cell responses to AZD1222 COVID-19 vaccine. Assay: immunoSEQ multiplex PCR; the TCRdb copy retains only in-frame clones and omits some. The sample has 200,000 to 250,000 clones, 94% seen once. Sequenced here: peripheral blood, sampled 28 days after the second dose of the MenACWY control vaccine. The receptor source for this set is an adult who received the MenACWY meningococcal vaccine as a control.

This chain links TRBV24-1 with TRBJ2-3; TRBD1 matches 7 bases. V shed 9 bases and J 3 bases; nucleotides not matched to a gene: 8. The V gene's germline CDR1 is KGHDR and CDR2 SFDVKD. The CDR3 is made up of 14 amino acids. CDR3 residues: CATGQERPTDTQYF. DNA of the CDR3: TGTGCCACCGGACAGGAAAGACCAACAGATACGCAGTATTTT.

The sample holds one count of this clone. V gene TRBV6-5 combines with J gene TRBJ1-1, with D perhaps TRBD1 (6 bases). This CDR3 region has 14 residues. CDR1 and CDR2 (germline): MNHEY, SVGAGI. V dropped 6 bases and J dropped 1 base, with 12 bases sitting between them. CDR3 sequence reads: CASRPPTGNTEAFF. As DNA, the CDR3 is TGTGCCAGCAGACCCCCGACAGGGAACACTGAAGCTTTCTTT.

By sample share, this clone is medium-sized (0.01 to 0.1%). The chain couples TRBV28 to TRBJ2-1; D may be TRBD1 or TRBD2 (5 bases each). Germline CDR1 is MDHEN and CDR2 is SYDVKM. Trimming took 6 bases from V and 0 from J, leaving 12 bases between them. The CDR3 length is 15 residues. The chain's CDR3 is CASSLRDGSYNEQFF. For the CDR3, the DNA is TGTGCCAGCAGCCTCCGGGACGGCTCCTACAATGAGCAGTTCTTC.

In DNA form, the CDR3 reads TGTGCCAGCAGTTTAGTCAGGATCGATGGCTACACCTTC. Encoded protein: CASSLVRIDGYTF. The V call is TRBV12-3 or TRBV12-4, the J call TRBJ1-2; no clear D gene. This CDR3 spans 13 amino acids. Trimming stripped 1 base from V and 6 bases from J, with 9 bases between.

This chain uses TRBV4-2 with TRBJ2-1, with D uncertain. There are 13 residues in the CDR3. Trimming stripped 1 base from V and 4 bases from J, with 5 bases between. CDR1 is LGHNA, CDR2 YNFKEQ, per germline. CDR3 DNA sequence: TGTGCCAGCAGCCAAGCCAGTTACAATGAGCAGTTCTTC. Its translation: CASSQASYNEQFF.

V is TRBV3-1 (or the pseudogene TRBV3-2) and J is TRBJ2-7; 8 nucleotides agree with TRBD2. Germline CDR1 and CDR2: LGHDT and YNNKEL (reference sequence). The CDR3 contains 14 residues. The ends lost 3 bases at V and 6 bases at J; junction bases unmatched: 7. CDR3 loop: CASSHGAGVLEQYF. CDR3 sequence (DNA): TGTGCCAGCAGCCACGGAGCGGGAGTCCTCGAGCAGTACTTC.

J is TRBJ2-3 and V is TRBV5-1, with D possibly matching TRBD2 (6 bases). Germline lookup yields CDR1 SGHRS and CDR2 YFSETQ. V was pared by 0 bases and J by 1 base, with 12 bases between. This CDR3 is 16 amino acids long. The CDR3 DNA reads as TGCGCCAGCAGCTTGGCAGCGGGTATGGGCACAGATACGCAGTATTTT. Protein product: CASSLAAGMGTDTQYF. The variable domain in full, with the rest retrieved from reference TRBV5-1 and TRBJ2-3, is KAGVTQTPRYLIKTRGQQVTLSCSPISGHRSVSWYQQTPGQGLQFLFEYFSETQRNKGNFPGRFSGRQFSNSRSEMNVSTLELGDSALYLCASSLAAGMGTDTQYFGPGTRLTVL.

The chain couples TRBV28 to TRBJ1-4; D is possibly TRBD1 (6 bases). Germline V gene lookup returns CDR1 MDHEN and CDR2 SYDVKM. V was cut by 5 bases and J by 0 bases, with 7 bases left in between. The CDR3 extends over 14 amino acids. CDR3 in DNA: TGTGCCAGCAGTCACAGGGCAACTAATGAAAAACTGTTTTTT. Translation: CASSHRATNEKLFF. The full variable domain, in which reference TRBV28 and TRBJ1-4 provide the parts outside the CDR3, is DVKVTQSSRYLVKRTGEKVFLECVQDMDHENMFWYRQDPGLGLRLIYFSYDVKMKEKGDIPEGYSVSREKKERFSLILESASTNQTSMYLCASSHRATNEKLFFGSGTQLSVL.

This chain links TRBV29-1 with TRBJ2-7, with TRBD1 matching 9 bases. The CDR3 contains 15 residues. CDR1 is SQVTM and CDR2 is ANQGSEA in the germline V gene. Germline trimming cut 4 bases from V and 2 bases from J; bases unmatched to any gene: 9. The CDR3 is CSVGGTGTGTYEQYF. CDR3 coding DNA: TGCAGCGTTGGGGGCACCGGGACAGGGACCTACGAGCAGTACTTC.

The gene calls are TRBV27 and TRBJ2-1; TRBD2 aligns across 12 bases. The germline CDR1 and CDR2 sequences are MNHEY and SMNVEV (reference sequence). This CDR3 is built from 15 residues. J gave up 9 bases and V 2 bases, and 5 bases lay outside the gene matches. Here the CDR3 reads CASSLKTSGSVEQFF. CDR3 bases: TGTGCCAGCAGTTTAAAGACTAGCGGGAGTGTTGAGCAGTTCTTC.

V gene TRBV5-1 combines with J gene TRBJ2-7; TRBD2 matches at 7 bases. The J segment lost 6 bases and the V segment lost 4 bases, leaving 16 bases of the junction unmatched. Looked up from germline, CDR1 is SGHRS and CDR2 is YFSETQ. The CDR3 loop spans 16 amino acids. The CDR3 protein is CASSAWEGLSLSEQYF. The CDR3 DNA follows: TGCGCCAGCAGCGCTTGGGAGGGACTATCCTTAAGCGAGCAGTACTTC.

V gene TRBV7-9 combines with J gene TRBJ2-7; D not resolved. Trimming left V 5 bases short and J 2 bases short, with 4 bases between. CDR1 SEHNR and CDR2 FQNEAQ come from the germline V gene (reference sequence). The CDR3 contains 11 residues. In DNA, the CDR3 is TGTGCCAGCAGCATCCCCTACGAGCAGTACTTC. It is translated as CASSIPYEQYF.

The chain uses TRBV6-6 and TRBJ1-5; D is possibly TRBD1 (6 bases). Per the germline V gene, CDR1 is MNHNY and CDR2 is SVGAGI (reference sequence). V was pared by 6 bases and J by 1 base, with 13 bases between. The CDR3 sequence is 15 residues long. The DNA of the CDR3 is TGTGCCAGCAGCAAACGACAGGAAAGCAATCAGCCCCAGCATTTT. Its translation: CASSKRQESNQPQHF.

The J gene is TRBJ1-4, the V gene TRBV30; 9 bases line up with TRBD1. The CDR3 is 12 residues long. V lost 3 bases to trimming and J lost 8 bases; unmatched junction nucleotides: 1. Germline V gene sequence: CDR1 GTSNPN, CDR2 SVGIG (reference sequence). CDR3 DNA: TGTGCCTGGAGGACAGGGGGGGAAAAACTGTTTTTT. Its protein product is CAWRTGGEKLFF.

The DNA of the CDR3 is TGTGCCAGCAGTTACGGGCTAGGAGGGGCCGGGCCGAGCTCCTACGAGCAGTACTTC. Translated: CASSYGLGGAGPSSYEQYF. The J gene is TRBJ2-7, the V gene TRBV6-2 or TRBV6-3, with D maybe TRBD2 (6 bases). The V end lost 2 bases, the J end lost 0 bases, and 23 bases lay between the germline ends. The length of the CDR3 is 19 residues. Per the germline V gene, CDR1 is MNHEY and CDR2 is SVGEGT.

In DNA, the CDR3 is TGTGCCATAGTCGGGTTGGGTCAGCCCCAGCATTTT. This translates into CAIVGLGQPQHF. The V gene is TRBV28, the J gene TRBJ1-5; D unclear. Germline V gives CDR1 MDHEN, CDR2 SYDVKM. The CDR3 length is 12 residues. The V end lost 10 bases, the J end lost 6 bases, and 13 bases lay between the germline ends.

This clone has just a few counts. The chain combines TRBV6-2 or TRBV6-3 with TRBJ2-7; no definite D call. The CDR3 loop spans 13 amino acids. Germline V gene sequence: CDR1 MNHEY, CDR2 SVGEGT. The V and J ends lost 1 base and 2 bases respectively, with 6 bases between them. CDR3 region: CASSYLRAYEQYF. CDR3 in DNA: TGTGCCAGCAGTTACTTAAGAGCCTACGAGCAGTACTTC.

The chain joins TRBV9 to TRBJ2-1; 9 bases line up with TRBD2. Germline V gene data show CDR1 as SGDLS and CDR2 as YYNGEE. The length of the CDR3 is 17 residues. Losses at the gene ends were 4 bases for V and 0 bases for J; bases not matched to a gene: 8. CDR3 protein: CASSYHLAGSSYNEQFF. The CDR3 coding sequence is TGTGCCAGCAGCTATCATCTAGCGGGAAGCTCCTACAATGAGCAGTTCTTC.

The chain couples TRBV6-5 to TRBJ1-4; 8 positions match TRBD1. This CDR3 has 15 residues. The J segment lost 6 bases and the V segment lost 4 bases, leaving 7 bases of the junction unmatched. Germline CDR1 is MNHEY and CDR2 is SVGAGI. The CDR3 spells CASSSWTGTDEKLFF. CDR3 DNA sequence: TGTGCCAGCAGTTCGTGGACAGGGACCGATGAAAAACTGTTTTTT.

The chain uses TRBV7-8 and TRBJ2-6; the match to TRBD2 covers 7 bases. The CDR3 loop spans 16 amino acids. Germline V gives CDR1 SGHVS, CDR2 FQNEAQ. Trimming removed 4 bases from V and 0 bases from J; junction bases left unmatched: 3. The CDR3 DNA follows: TGTGCCAGCAGCTCAGGCGGGGGCTCTGGGGCCAACGTCCTGACTTTC. Translation gives CASSSGGGSGANVLTF.

The V gene is TRBV28, the J gene TRBJ1-3; 12 positions match TRBD1. The germline CDR1 and CDR2 sequences are MDHEN and SYDVKM. After removal of 5 bases from V and 4 bases from J, the junction contained 6 bases not matched to a gene. This CDR3 comprises 16 residues. Written as DNA, the CDR3 is TGTGCCAGCAGTGGGGGGACAGGGGGCGCCGGAAACACCATATATTTT. It specifies CASSGGTGGAGNTIYF.

The J gene is TRBJ2-1, the V gene TRBV4-2, with TRBD2 matching 7 bases. The J segment lost 4 bases and the V segment lost 4 bases, leaving 4 bases of the junction unmatched. This CDR3 has 14 amino acids. CDR1 is LGHNA and CDR2 is YNFKEQ in the germline V gene. The CDR3 region is CASSLASGYNEQFF. The DNA of the CDR3 is TGTGCCAGCAGCCTGGCTAGCGGTTACAATGAGCAGTTCTTC.

This clone showed up just a few times. The genes are TRBV30 and TRBJ1-2, with a weak D call TRBD1 (5 bases). This CDR3 comprises 15 residues. The ends were cut back, 0 bases at V and 1 base at J, with 12 bases in the middle. Looked up from germline, CDR1 is GTSNPN and CDR2 is SVGIG (reference sequence). The CDR3 nucleotides read TGTGCCTGGAGTGTACTTTCAGGGCATAACTATGGCTACACCTTC. Protein product: CAWSVLSGHNYGYTF.

This chain connects TRBV9 to TRBJ2-1, with D perhaps TRBD2 (5 bases). V was pared by 3 bases and J by 12 bases, with 13 bases between. Germline V gene sequence: CDR1 SGDLS, CDR2 YYNGEE. The CDR3 consists of 12 residues. The chain's CDR3 is CASSASDLSQFF. The CDR3 region has the DNA TGTGCCAGCAGCGCGTCGGACTTATCGCAGTTCTTC. The full variable domain, completed using reference TRBV9 and TRBJ2-1, is DSGVTQTPKHLITATGQRVTLRCSPRSGDLSVYWYQQSLDQGLQFLIQYYNGEERAKGNILERFSAQQFPDLHSELNLSSLELGDSALYFCASSASDLSQFFGPGTRLTVL.

The V and J genes are TRBV4-2 and TRBJ1-5; the D is unclear. The CDR3 sequence is 14 residues long. Germline V lookup: CDR1 LGHNA, CDR2 YNFKEQ. Trimming stripped 1 base from V and 5 bases from J, with 9 bases between. This chain's CDR3 is CASSQGSLYQPQHF. CDR3 coding DNA: TGTGCCAGCAGCCAAGGCTCACTCTATCAGCCCCAGCATTTT.

The table lists this clone with a few counts. V and J are TRBV7-9 and TRBJ2-5, with D possibly being TRBD1 or TRBD2 (5 bases each). Germline CDR1 is SEHNR and CDR2 is FQNEAQ (reference sequence). The CDR3 length is 13 residues. The V gene lost 8 bases and the J gene lost 5 bases, with 15 bases spanning the gap. CDR3 residues: CASSEGERETQYF. DNA of the CDR3: TGTGCCAGCTCAGAAGGGGAGCGGGAGACCCAGTACTTC.